Below, 13 T cell receptor beta chains from the same sample are listed, as sequenced in a study of beta chain features in type 1 diabetes. General study points: People with Type 1 diabetes carried modestly yet significantly shorter TCRB CDR3s in all four CD4+ subsets.

These receptors' antigens are unknown. Investigators reverse transcribed all isolated RNA, so they sequenced expressed TCRB transcripts. Assay: immunoSEQ multiplex PCR; the TCRdb copy retains only in-frame clones and omits some. The sample holds about 30,000 clones; approximately 55% are singletons and the top ten take under 1.5%. Sequencing input: Tregs from blood. The receptors derive from a young woman with type 1 diabetes.

The chain has TRBV19 and TRBJ1-2; D uncertain. The V end was cut by 8 bases, the J end by 0 bases, with 13 bases between. Germline V gene lookup returns CDR1 LNHDA and CDR2 SQIVND (reference sequence). CDR3 size: 14 residues. This chain's CDR3 is CASGLGTPNYGYTF. The CDR3 nucleotides are TGTGCCAGTGGGTTGGGCACTCCTAACTATGGCTACACCTTC.

The chain links TRBV18 to TRBJ1-4; D is undetermined. The CDR3 has 14 residues. Trimming stripped 4 bases from V and 1 base from J, with 7 bases between. The V gene's germline CDR1 is KGHSH and CDR2 LQKENI. This CDR3 is CASSQRVTNEKLFF. The CDR3 bases are TGTGCCAGCTCACAACGGGTAACTAATGAAAAACTGTTTTTT.

The chain is built from TRBV6-1 and TRBJ1-2; D not certain. The CDR3 length is 14 residues. The V end lost 2 bases, the J end lost 7 bases, and 14 bases lay between the germline ends. Germline CDR1 and CDR2: MNHNS and SASEGT. CDR3: CASSEPWRTGGYTF. The DNA of the CDR3 is TGTGCCAGCAGTGAACCTTGGAGAACTGGTGGCTACACCTTC.

The chain couples TRBV19 to TRBJ2-1, with 7 bases aligning to TRBD2. The CDR3 covers 16 residues. V lost 3 bases to trimming and J lost 0 bases; unmatched junction nucleotides: 5. The germline gives CDR1 LNHDA, CDR2 SQIVND (reference sequence). The CDR3 sequence is CASSIYGRSSYNEQFF. CDR3 in DNA: TGTGCCAGTAGTATTTACGGGAGGAGCTCCTACAATGAGCAGTTCTTC.

The rearrangement uses TRBV7-2 and TRBJ2-7; 7 nucleotides align to TRBD2. CDR1 is SGHTA, CDR2 FQGNSA, per germline. This CDR3 region has 14 residues. The trim removed 5 bases at V and 2 bases at J, leaving 6 bases unmatched. The CDR3 protein is CASSRWGGAYEQYF. The CDR3 bases are TGTGCCAGCAGCCGGTGGGGAGGGGCCTACGAGCAGTACTTC.

This rearrangement joins TRBV19 to TRBJ2-5; D gene unclear. Germline assignment: CDR1 LNHDA and CDR2 SQIVND (reference sequence). This CDR3 has 13 residues. Trimming removed 4 bases at V and 4 bases at J, with 10 bases between. CDR3 sequence reads: CASSTRLRETQYF. The CDR3 DNA reads as TGTGCCAGTAGTACCCGCCTAAGAGAGACCCAGTACTTC. Variable domain in full (rest from reference TRBV19 and TRBJ2-5): DGGITQSPKYLFRKEGQNVTLSCEQNLNHDAMYWYRQDPGQGLRLIYYSQIVNDFQKGDIAEGYSVSREKKESFPLTVTSAQKNPTAFYLCASSTRLRETQYFGPGTRLLVL.

The chain carries TRBV2 and TRBJ2-5, with 9 nucleotides matching TRBD2. J gave up 4 bases and V 3 bases, and 12 bases lay outside the gene matches. Germline values: CDR1 SNHLY, CDR2 FYNNEI. The CDR3 runs to 17 residues. The CDR3 nucleotides are TGTGCCAGCAGTGATTCCCTCCCGGGACTAGCAGTAGAGACCCAGTACTTC. This sequence encodes CASSDSLPGLAVETQYF.

V gene TRBV5-1 combines with J gene TRBJ2-5; D unclear. Looked up from germline, CDR1 is SGHRS and CDR2 is YFSETQ. Trimming stripped 9 bases from V and 4 bases from J, with 19 bases between. CDR3 length equals 14 residues. CDR3 coding DNA: TGCGCCACCACCCGCCCGGTCCGTGGAGAGACCCAGTACTTC. It is translated as CATTRPVRGETQYF.

This chain links TRBV29-1 with TRBJ2-7; 8 bases are shared with TRBD2. The V gene end was trimmed by 6 bases and the J gene end by 2 bases; junction bases not matched to a gene: 21. The V gene's germline CDR1 is SQVTM and CDR2 ANQGSEA. The CDR3 runs to 18 residues. CDR3 coding DNA: TGCAGCGTCGTTACTCCGGGACTAGGGGGATCGGTCGCCTACGAGCAGTACTTC. As protein: CSVVTPGLGGSVAYEQYF.

This clone was seen a single time. The CDR3 loop is CASPNGPGAEQYV. The CDR3, as DNA: TGTGCCAGCCCAAACGGGCCGGGAGCCGAGCAGTACGTC. The chain uses TRBV28 and TRBJ2-7; D is possibly TRBD2 (6 bases). CDR1 and CDR2 from the germline V gene are MDHEN and SYDVKM. Deletions cut 8 bases from V and 6 bases from J, with 17 bases between. This CDR3 is 13 amino acids long.

With respect to this clone: The same CDR3 also results from other DNA sequences found in this sample. The chain carries TRBV10-3 and TRBJ1-3, with a weak D call TRBD1 (6 bases). Germline V CDR1 and CDR2: ENHRY, SYGVKD. The length of the CDR3 is 14 residues. V was shortened by 6 bases and J by 1 base, with 10 bases between the two germline ends. CDR3 amino acids: CAISSGQSGNTIYF. The CDR3 region has the DNA TGTGCCATCAGCTCCGGACAGTCTGGAAACACCATATATTTT.

This clone came up a few times. This sequence joins TRBV7-9 and TRBJ2-3; 11 bases are a match to TRBD2. Trimming removed 10 bases from V and 4 bases from J; junction bases left unmatched: 7. Germline values: CDR1 SEHNR, CDR2 FQNEAQ (reference sequence). The CDR3 has 14 amino acids. For the CDR3, the DNA is TGTGCCACAGCACTAGCGGGAGACCCAGATACGCAGTATTTT. It translates to CATALAGDPDTQYF.

CDR3 amino acids: CASSPHQPRTGRAQETQYF. The CDR3 bases are TGCGCCAGCAGTCCCCACCAACCTAGGACAGGGCGGGCACAAGAGACCCAGTACTTC. The chain employs TRBV23-1 and TRBJ2-5, with 8 bases identical to TRBD1. TRBV23-1 belongs to the ORF category, with a function that is uncertain. CDR3 length equals 19 residues. Trimming at V came to 4 bases and at J to 2 bases, leaving 18 bases not matched to a gene.